The 5 T cell receptor beta chains below all came from one sample that was sequenced in a study of cytomegalovirus exposure and HLA in healthy donors. The PCR used 60 Vbeta and 13 Jbeta primers. Measured with immunoSEQ multiplex PCR; TCRdb has only the in-frame clones, and not every one. The data hold roughly 100,000 clones, with around 75% observed a single time. Sequences were obtained from PBMCs. The receptors shown here come from a man aged 25 to 45 in good health and CMV-seronegative.

The chain joins TRBV19 to TRBJ1-3; no clear D. The CDR3 has 14 residues. Germline-derived CDR1 and CDR2 are LNHDA and SQIVND (reference sequence). The V end lost 3 bases, the J end lost 3 bases, and 9 bases lay between the germline ends. The CDR3 region is CASSIDMNGNTIYF. DNA of the CDR3: TGTGCCAGTAGTATCGACATGAATGGAAACACCATATATTTT.

The genes are TRBV19 and TRBJ2-3, with 8 bases fitting TRBD1. Germline trimming cut 4 bases from V and 2 bases from J; bases unmatched to any gene: 2. Germline assignment: CDR1 LNHDA and CDR2 SQIVND (reference sequence). This CDR3 comprises 14 residues. CDR3 protein: CASSSQGATDTQYF. In DNA form, the CDR3 reads TGTGCCAGTAGTAGCCAGGGGGCCACAGATACGCAGTATTTT.

This clone was detected only once. The V gene is TRBV27, the J gene TRBJ2-2; TRBD2 is a possible D gene (5 bases). Germline V CDR1 and CDR2: MNHEY, SMNVEV (reference sequence). CDR3 size: 14 residues. V dropped 3 bases and J dropped 1 base, with 6 bases sitting between them. DNA of the CDR3: TGTGCCAGCAGTTTCGGGGTGAACACCGGGGAGCTGTTTTTT. Its protein is CASSFGVNTGELFF.

V usage is TRBV19 and J usage is TRBJ1-5, with D hard to call. Germline-derived CDR1 and CDR2 are LNHDA and SQIVND (reference sequence). The V end was cut by 3 bases, the J end by 6 bases, with 9 bases between. The CDR3 is made up of 13 amino acids. DNA for the CDR3: TGTGCCAGTAGTATGGAGCAGTTTCAGCCCCAGCATTTT. Protein: CASSMEQFQPQHF.

The chain employs TRBV29-1 and TRBJ2-1; D may be TRBD1 (5 bases). This CDR3 spans 12 amino acids. CDR1 and CDR2 (germline): SQVTM, ANQGSEA. V lost 1 base and J lost 8, with 9 bases in between. The CDR3 region has the DNA TGCAGCGTTGAAGTACAAGGGGATGAGCAGTTCTTC. This encodes CSVEVQGDEQFF.